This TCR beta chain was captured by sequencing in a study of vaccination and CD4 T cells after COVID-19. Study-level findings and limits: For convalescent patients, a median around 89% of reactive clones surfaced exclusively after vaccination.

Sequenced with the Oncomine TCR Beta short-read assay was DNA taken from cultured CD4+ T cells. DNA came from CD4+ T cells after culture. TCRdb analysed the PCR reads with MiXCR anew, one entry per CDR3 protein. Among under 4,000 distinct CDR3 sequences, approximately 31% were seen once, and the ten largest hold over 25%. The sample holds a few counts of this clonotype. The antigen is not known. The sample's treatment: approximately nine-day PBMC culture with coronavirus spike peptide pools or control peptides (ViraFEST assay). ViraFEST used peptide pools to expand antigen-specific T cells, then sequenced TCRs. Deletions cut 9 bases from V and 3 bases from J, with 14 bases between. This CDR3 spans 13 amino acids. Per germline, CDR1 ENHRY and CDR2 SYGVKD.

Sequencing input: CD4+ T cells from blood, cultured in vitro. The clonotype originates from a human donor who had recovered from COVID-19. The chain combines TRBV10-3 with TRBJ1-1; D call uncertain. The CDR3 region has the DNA TGTGCCATGCAGGTCAGGCAGGACACTGAAGCTTTCTTT. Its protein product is CAMQVRQDTEAFF.